This passage covers 5 T cell receptor beta chains from one sample sequenced in a study of cytomegalovirus exposure and HLA in healthy donors. Primers included in the PCR were 60 Vbeta and 13 Jbeta primers. Using immunoSEQ multiplex PCR, the repertoire was profiled, and TCRdb retains in-frame clones only, with some absent. Of 150,000 to 200,000 clones in the sample, approximately 70% were seen once. The specimen sequenced was PBMCs. These receptors were collected from a human donor in good health.

This chain links TRBV19 with TRBJ1-2, with 9 bases lining up with TRBD1. This CDR3 has 15 residues. With V trimmed by 5 bases and J by 6 bases, 10 bases remained unmatched. Germline CDR1 is LNHDA and CDR2 is SQIVND (reference sequence). The CDR3 region has the DNA TGTGCCAGTAGTTCAGGACAGGGGCTTATTAATGGCTACACCTTC. It yields the protein CASSSGQGLINGYTF.

This clone has just a few counts. V is TRBV4-3 and J is TRBJ1-1; 7 bases map to TRBD1. The V and J ends lost 6 bases and 4 bases, in that order; junction bases with no gene match: 5. The CDR3 is 13 amino acids. The germline gives CDR1 LGHNA, CDR2 YSLEER. The CDR3 sequence: CASSTQGGTEAFF. The CDR3 DNA sequence: TGCGCCAGCAGTACGCAGGGGGGCACTGAAGCTTTCTTT.

This chain connects TRBV6-1 to TRBJ1-5, with D unresolved. Germline V gene lookup returns CDR1 MNHNS and CDR2 SASEGT. The CDR3 has 19 amino acids. With 2 bases removed from V and 4 bases from J, the gap between germline ends came to 24 bases. Here the CDR3 DNA reads TGTGCCAGCAGTGAATTATCTTGGTTGGGCTCTCGAAGGAATCAGCCCCAGCATTTT. Protein: CASSELSWLGSRRNQPQHF.

Turning to this clone: Its ends do not fully match the called genes, so a read error is possible. V usage is TRBV7-7 and J usage is TRBJ2-1; D is unclear. This CDR3 is 13 amino acids long. CDR1 is SSHAT and CDR2 is FNYEAQ in the germline V gene (reference sequence). CDR3 region: CASSPVPPGEQFF. CDR3 nucleotide sequence: TGTGCTAGCAGCCCCGTACCGCCGGGTGAGCAGTTCTTC.

The CDR3 is CAISTARDGNQPQHF. CDR3 coding DNA: TGTGCCATCAGTACCGCCAGGGATGGCAATCAGCCCCAGCATTTT. The rearrangement uses TRBV10-3 and TRBJ1-5; possibly TRBD1 for D (5 bases). V was cut by 5 bases and J by 2 bases, with 13 bases left in between. The CDR3 length is 15 residues. Per germline, CDR1 ENHRY and CDR2 SYGVKD.